This T cell receptor beta chain was recorded in a study of blood T cell repertoires in COVID-19. Study details: Material from acute and convalescent COVID-19 was sourced from the United States, Italy and Spain.

Germline V CDR1 and CDR2: MNHEY, SVGAGI. The CDR3 totals 15 residues. Between the trimmed V and J ends, which lost 0 bases and 4 bases, there was a span of 12 bases. Profiled with immunoSEQ multiplex PCR; TCRdb holds only in-frame clones, not every one. This sample carries 180,000 or so clones, just under 85% of them seen once, and the ten largest clones take around 6.9%. The sequence came from a human donor with acute or convalescent COVID-19. The donor label of this sample is uncertain. V gene TRBV6-5 combines with J gene TRBJ1-2; D remains ambiguous. Sequenced input: peripheral blood. The DNA for the CDR3 is TGTGCCAGCAGTTACTCATCAGGTGGTATCTATGGCTACACCTTC. This codes for CASSYSSGGIYGYTF.